Listed here are 17 T cell receptor beta chains from one sample, sequenced in a study of cytomegalovirus exposure and HLA in healthy donors. TCRdb's table, derived via immunoSEQ multiplex PCR, lists solely in-frame clones and lacks some. In the table there are around 300,000 clones, 70% to 90% of which are singletons. The specimen was PBMCs. These receptor sequences come from a woman younger than 35 in good health and CMV-seronegative.

The rearrangement links TRBV28 to TRBJ2-3, with 9 bases that match TRBD2. V trimming: 4 bases; J trimming: 0 bases; junction bases outside the gene matches: 5. From germline, CDR1 is MDHEN and CDR2 SYDVKM. The CDR3 runs to 16 residues. CDR3 sequence: CASSYGAGGSTDTQYF. The CDR3, as DNA: TGTGCCAGCAGTTACGGAGCGGGAGGAAGCACAGATACGCAGTATTTT.

The chain has TRBV27 and TRBJ2-7; 12 bases map to TRBD2. After removal of 5 bases from V and 6 bases from J, the junction contained 14 bases not matched to a gene. Germline CDR1 and CDR2: MNHEY and SMNVEV (reference sequence). This CDR3 comprises 17 residues. CDR3: CASSQIWTSGMRGEQYF. The CDR3, as DNA: TGTGCCAGCAGTCAGATCTGGACTAGCGGGATGAGGGGCGAGCAGTACTTC.

This clone has just a few counts. The chain uses TRBV25-1 and TRBJ1-2; D remains ambiguous. Germline CDR1 MGHDK, CDR2 SYGVNS. The CDR3 sequence is 13 residues long. Trimming removed 8 bases from V and 4 bases from J, with 14 bases in between. CDR3 DNA: TGTGCCAGCGGGCGGGAGGGTCTCTATGGCTACACCTTC. Translation: CASGREGLYGYTF.

The rearrangement joins TRBV9 to TRBJ2-7; D ambiguous. Germline V gene lookup returns CDR1 SGDLS and CDR2 YYNGEE. Trimming removed 0 bases at V and 6 bases at J, with 7 bases between. The CDR3 has 12 amino acids. In nucleotides, the CDR3 is TGTGCCAGCAGCGTAGGTAACGGCGAGCAGTACTTC. Protein sequence: CASSVGNGEQYF.

The chain combines TRBV5-4 with TRBJ2-2; 10 bases agree with TRBD1. The J segment lost 0 bases and the V segment lost 4 bases, leaving 3 bases of the junction unmatched. This CDR3 has 16 amino acids. CDR1 and CDR2 (germline): SGHNT, YYREEE (reference sequence). CDR3 loop: CASSLGTGANTGELFF. As DNA, the CDR3 is TGTGCCAGCAGCCTCGGGACAGGGGCGAACACCGGGGAGCTGTTTTTT.

The table lists this clone with a few counts. The rearrangement links TRBV5-5 to TRBJ2-2; the match to TRBD2 covers 8 bases. J gave up 4 bases and V 4 bases, and 6 bases lay outside the gene matches. The CDR3 has 15 amino acids. CDR1 and CDR2 (germline): SGHKS, YYEKEE (reference sequence). The CDR3 region is CASSRRLAPTGELFF. The CDR3 bases are TGTGCCAGCAGCCGAAGACTAGCGCCCACCGGGGAGCTGTTTTTT.

This sequence joins TRBV30 and TRBJ2-5, with unresolved D. The CDR3 has 12 residues. Germline values: CDR1 GTSNPN, CDR2 SVGIG (reference sequence). Trimming shortened V by 0 bases and J by 5 bases, and 7 bases separated the two germline ends. CDR3 protein: CAWSVFQETQYF. In DNA form, the CDR3 reads TGTGCCTGGAGTGTATTTCAGGAGACCCAGTACTTC. The variable domain in full, with the rest retrieved from reference TRBV30 and TRBJ2-5, is SQTIHQWPATLVQPVGSPLSLECTVEGTSNPNLYWYRQAAGRGLQLLFYSVGIGQISSEVPQNLSASRPQDRQFILSSKKLLLSDSGFYLCAWSVFQETQYFGPGTRLLVL.

This clone came up a few times. V and J are TRBV9 and TRBJ2-7; TRBD2 is a possible D gene (5 bases). The CDR3 runs 12 residues. Germline V gene lookup returns CDR1 SGDLS and CDR2 YYNGEE. V was clipped by 7 bases and J by 3 bases, with 11 bases between them. Written as DNA, the CDR3 is TGTGCCAGCGGACCCGGAGGCTACGAGCAGTACTTC. Protein: CASGPGGYEQYF.

This clone was picked up one time. The chain uses TRBV19 and TRBJ2-1; TRBD1 matches at 12 bases. Germline CDR1 reads LNHDA; CDR2 reads SQIVND (reference sequence). The J segment lost 8 bases and the V segment lost 7 bases, leaving 6 bases of the junction unmatched. The CDR3 has 14 amino acids. CDR3 region: CASTRDRGPYEQFF. The DNA of the CDR3 is TGTGCCAGTACAAGGGACAGGGGGCCCTATGAGCAGTTCTTC.

The rearrangement uses TRBV2 and TRBJ2-7; D is perhaps TRBD2 (5 bases). Trimming stripped 0 bases from V and 0 bases from J, with 9 bases between. Looked up from germline, CDR1 is SNHLY and CDR2 is FYNNEI. The CDR3 totals 15 residues. The chain's CDR3 is CASSEAGATSYEQYF. The CDR3 DNA sequence: TGTGCCAGCAGTGAAGCGGGAGCGACCTCCTACGAGCAGTACTTC.

This rearrangement joins TRBV5-6 to TRBJ1-6; D remains ambiguous. The CDR3 is 16 amino acids. V was trimmed by 2 bases and J by 10 bases, leaving 19 bases between them. Germline V gives CDR1 SGHDT, CDR2 YYEEEE. This chain's CDR3 is CASSLGSTRGGSPLHF. In DNA, the CDR3 is TGTGCCAGCAGCTTAGGGTCCACTCGGGGAGGCTCACCCCTCCACTTT.

This clone was recorded only once. The rearrangement uses TRBV2 and TRBJ2-1; 7 nucleotides line up with TRBD2. The CDR3 consists of 15 residues. Trimming took 0 bases from V and 6 from J; bases not matched to a gene: 5. CDR1 and CDR2 (germline): SNHLY, FYNNEI. CDR3 sequence reads: CASSEAGGPSNEQFF. The CDR3 DNA reads as TGTGCCAGCAGTGAAGCGGGAGGGCCATCCAATGAGCAGTTCTTC.

This chain joins TRBV19 and TRBJ2-1; 11 nucleotides match TRBD2. This CDR3 region has 17 residues. V was clipped by 3 bases and J by 3 bases; unmatched bases: 7. Germline loops: CDR1 LNHDA, CDR2 SQIVND (reference sequence). CDR3 loop: CASSMDLLAGVYNEQFF. The CDR3, as DNA: TGTGCCAGTAGTATGGACCTACTAGCGGGAGTCTACAATGAGCAGTTCTTC.

This chain connects TRBV30 to TRBJ2-1; 13 positions match TRBD2. This CDR3 has 16 residues. The germline gives CDR1 GTSNPN, CDR2 SVGIG (reference sequence). V lost 3 bases to trimming and J lost 6 bases; unmatched junction nucleotides: 8. CDR3 sequence (DNA): TGTGCCTGGAGGAAATCTTGGACTAGCGGGAGCAATGAGCAGTTCTTC. As protein: CAWRKSWTSGSNEQFF.

This clone was recorded once. The rearrangement links TRBV5-1 to TRBJ2-3; D unclear. This CDR3 is 16 amino acids long. V gave up 2 bases and J gave up 0 bases, with 13 bases separating them. In germline, CDR1 is SGHRS, CDR2 YFSETQ. CDR3 in amino acids: CASSFAARGSTDTQYF. The CDR3 nucleotides are TGCGCCAGCAGCTTCGCGGCACGAGGAAGCACAGATACGCAGTATTTT.

The chain carries TRBV28 and TRBJ2-5; 9 bases line up with TRBD1. The junction had 6 bases not matched to a gene; V was cut back by 2 bases and J by 5 bases. CDR1 and CDR2 from the germline V gene are MDHEN and SYDVKM. The CDR3 length is 15 residues. The CDR3 coding sequence is TGTGCCAGCAGTTTAGGGGGACAGGGTAGGGAGACCCAGTACTTC. Translated: CASSLGGQGRETQYF. Using reference TRBV28 and TRBJ2-5 for the parts outside the CDR3, the full variable domain is DVKVTQSSRYLVKRTGEKVFLECVQDMDHENMFWYRQDPGLGLRLIYFSYDVKMKEKGDIPEGYSVSREKKERFSLILESASTNQTSMYLCASSLGGQGRETQYFGPGTRLLVL.

J is TRBJ1-2 and V is TRBV29-1; no clear D gene. The ends were cut back, 6 bases at V and 3 bases at J, with 17 bases in the middle. CDR1 and CDR2 (germline): SQVTM, ANQGSEA. The CDR3 has 14 amino acids. The CDR3 nucleotides are TGCAGCGTCGTACCCCCGGGAGAAGACTATGGCTACACCTTC. Its translation is CSVVPPGEDYGYTF.